This TCR beta chain was sequenced in a study of blood T cell repertoires in COVID-19. Turning to the study itself: Samples representing acute and convalescent COVID-19 were sourced from the United States, Italy and Spain.

This CDR3 has 14 amino acids. Losses at the gene ends were 0 bases for V and 8 bases for J; bases not matched to a gene: 5. Germline V gene lookup returns CDR1 MNHEY and CDR2 SVGEGT. The method was immunoSEQ multiplex PCR; TCRdb's version includes in-frame clones alone and lacks a portion of them. The profile shows tens of thousands of clones, roughly 89% of them singletons. The sequence was obtained from a man aged 50 or older with acute or convalescent COVID-19. The V call is TRBV6-2 or TRBV6-3, the J call TRBJ1-2; 8 bases are a match to TRBD1. Sequencing was carried out using peripheral blood. The CDR3 sequence is CASSYSQGALGYTF. In nucleotides, the CDR3 is TGTGCCAGCAGTTACTCCCAGGGGGCGCTGGGCTACACCTTC.